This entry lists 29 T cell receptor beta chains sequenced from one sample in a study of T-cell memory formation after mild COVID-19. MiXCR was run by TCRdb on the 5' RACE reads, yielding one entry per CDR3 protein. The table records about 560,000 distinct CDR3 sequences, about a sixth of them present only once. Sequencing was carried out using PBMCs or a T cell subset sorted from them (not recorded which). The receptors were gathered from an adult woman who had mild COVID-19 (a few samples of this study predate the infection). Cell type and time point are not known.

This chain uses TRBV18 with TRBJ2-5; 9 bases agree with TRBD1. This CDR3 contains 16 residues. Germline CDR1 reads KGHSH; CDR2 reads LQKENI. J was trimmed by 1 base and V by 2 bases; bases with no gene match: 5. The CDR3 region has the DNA TGTGCCAGCTCACCATCGACAGGGGGGGGCCAAGAGACCCAGTACTTC. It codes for CASSPSTGGGQETQYF.

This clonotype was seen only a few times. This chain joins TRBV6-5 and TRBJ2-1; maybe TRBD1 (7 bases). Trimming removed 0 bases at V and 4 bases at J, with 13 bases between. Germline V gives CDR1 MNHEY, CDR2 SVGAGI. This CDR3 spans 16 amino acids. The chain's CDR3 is CASSYSSRGVYNEQFF. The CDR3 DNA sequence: TGTGCCAGCAGTTACTCCAGCAGGGGGGTATACAATGAGCAGTTCTTC.

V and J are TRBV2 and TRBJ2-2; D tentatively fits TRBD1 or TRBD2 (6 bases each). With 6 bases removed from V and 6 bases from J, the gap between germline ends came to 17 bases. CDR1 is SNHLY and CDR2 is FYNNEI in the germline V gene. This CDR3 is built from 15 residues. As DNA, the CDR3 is TGTGCCAGCAGCGCCGGGGGCCCCGCGCCCGGGGAGCTGTTTTTT. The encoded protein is CASSAGGPAPGELFF. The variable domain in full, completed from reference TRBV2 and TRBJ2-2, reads EPEVTQTPSHQVTQMGQEVILRCVPISNHLYFYWYRQILGQKVEFLVSFYNNEISEKSEIFDDQFSVERPDGSNFTLKIRSTKLEDSAMYFCASSAGGPAPGELFFGEGSRLTVL.

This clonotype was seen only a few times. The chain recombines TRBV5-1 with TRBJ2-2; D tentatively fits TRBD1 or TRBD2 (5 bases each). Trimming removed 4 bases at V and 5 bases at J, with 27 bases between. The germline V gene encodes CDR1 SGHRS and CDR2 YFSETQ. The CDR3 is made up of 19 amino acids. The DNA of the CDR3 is TGCGCCAGCAGCATCCTTCTCTCTGACCCGGGACGAGTTACCGGGGAGCTGTTTTTT. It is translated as CASSILLSDPGRVTGELFF.

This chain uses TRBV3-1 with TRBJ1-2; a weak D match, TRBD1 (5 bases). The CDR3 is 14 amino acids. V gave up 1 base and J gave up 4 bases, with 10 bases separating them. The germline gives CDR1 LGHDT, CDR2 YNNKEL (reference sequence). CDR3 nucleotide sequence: TGTGCCAGCAGCCAAGGGCAGGGACCCTATGGCTACACCTTC. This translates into CASSQGQGPYGYTF.

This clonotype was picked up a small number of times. CDR3 amino acids: CASSQVRLAGGPTGELFF. The CDR3, as DNA: TGTGCCTCCAGCCAAGTAAGACTAGCGGGGGGGCCGACCGGGGAGCTGTTTTTT. The J gene is TRBJ2-2, the V gene TRBV3-1; 14 nucleotides agree with TRBD2. This CDR3 contains 18 residues. The germline V gene has CDR1 LGHDT and CDR2 YNNKEL (reference sequence). V lost 11 bases, J lost 5 bases, and 16 bases stayed unmatched.

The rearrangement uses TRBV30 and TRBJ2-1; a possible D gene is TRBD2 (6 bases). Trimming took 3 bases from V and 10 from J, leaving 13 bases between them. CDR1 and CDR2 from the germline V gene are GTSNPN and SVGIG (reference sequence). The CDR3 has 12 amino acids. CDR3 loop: CAWSPSGVEQFF. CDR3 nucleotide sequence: TGTGCCTGGAGCCCTTCGGGAGTCGAGCAGTTCTTC.

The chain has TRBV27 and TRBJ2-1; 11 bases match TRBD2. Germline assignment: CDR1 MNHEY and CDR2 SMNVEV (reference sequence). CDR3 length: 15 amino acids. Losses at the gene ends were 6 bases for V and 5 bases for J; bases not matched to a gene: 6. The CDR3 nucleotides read TGTGCCAGCAGCCATGGGACTAGCGGAAACAATGAGCAGTTCTTC. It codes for CASSHGTSGNNEQFF.

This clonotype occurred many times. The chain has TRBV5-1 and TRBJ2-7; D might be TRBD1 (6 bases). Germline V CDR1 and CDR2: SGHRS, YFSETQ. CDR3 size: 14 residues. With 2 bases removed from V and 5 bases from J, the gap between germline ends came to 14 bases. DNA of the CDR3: TGCGCCAGCAGCTTCGGGACATTTAACCACGAGCAGTACTTC. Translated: CASSFGTFNHEQYF.

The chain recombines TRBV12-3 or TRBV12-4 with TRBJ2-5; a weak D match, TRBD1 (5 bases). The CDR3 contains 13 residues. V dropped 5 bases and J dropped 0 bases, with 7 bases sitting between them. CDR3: CASSPTDQETQYF. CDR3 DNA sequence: TGTGCCAGCAGTCCGACAGACCAAGAGACCCAGTACTTC.

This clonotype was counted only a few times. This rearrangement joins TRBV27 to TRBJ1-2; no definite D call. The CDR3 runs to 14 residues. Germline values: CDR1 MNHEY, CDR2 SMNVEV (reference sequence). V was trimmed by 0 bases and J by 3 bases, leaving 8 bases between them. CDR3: CASSLSGRHYGYTF. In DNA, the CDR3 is TGTGCCAGCAGTTTATCGGGCAGGCACTATGGCTACACCTTC.

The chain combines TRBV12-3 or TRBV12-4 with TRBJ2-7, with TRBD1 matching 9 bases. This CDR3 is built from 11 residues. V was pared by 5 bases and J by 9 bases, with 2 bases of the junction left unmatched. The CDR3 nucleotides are TGTGCCAGCAGTAAGACAGGGGGGCAGTACTTC. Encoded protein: CASSKTGGQYF.

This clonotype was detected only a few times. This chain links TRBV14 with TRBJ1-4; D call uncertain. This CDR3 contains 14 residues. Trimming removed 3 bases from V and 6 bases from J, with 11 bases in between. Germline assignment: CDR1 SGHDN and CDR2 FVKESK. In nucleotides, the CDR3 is TGTGCCAGCAGCCACCTTTGGCAGGATGAAAAACTGTTTTTT. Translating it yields CASSHLWQDEKLFF.

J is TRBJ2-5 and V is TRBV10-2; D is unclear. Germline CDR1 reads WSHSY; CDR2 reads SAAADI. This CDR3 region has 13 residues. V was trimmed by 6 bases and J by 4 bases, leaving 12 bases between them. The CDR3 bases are TGCGCCAGCAGGGAACTAAGCCCAGAGACCCAGTACTTC. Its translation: CASRELSPETQYF.

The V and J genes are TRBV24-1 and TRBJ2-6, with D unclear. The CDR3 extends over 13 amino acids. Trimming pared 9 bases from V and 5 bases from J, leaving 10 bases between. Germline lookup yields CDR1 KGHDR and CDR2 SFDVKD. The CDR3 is CATSLGRANVLTF. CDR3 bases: TGTGCCACCTCCTTAGGGCGGGCCAACGTCCTGACTTTC.

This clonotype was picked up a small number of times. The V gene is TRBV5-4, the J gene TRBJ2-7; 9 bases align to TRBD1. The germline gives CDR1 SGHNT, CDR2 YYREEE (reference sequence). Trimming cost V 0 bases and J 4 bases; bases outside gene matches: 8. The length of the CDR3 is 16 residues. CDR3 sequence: CASSLVPGQGFYEQYF. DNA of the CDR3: TGTGCCAGCAGCTTGGTCCCGGGACAGGGTTTTTACGAGCAGTACTTC. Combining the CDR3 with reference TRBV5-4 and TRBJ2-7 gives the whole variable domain ETGVTQSPTHLIKTRGQQVTLRCSSQSGHNTVSWYQQALGQGPQFIFQYYREEENGRGNFPPRFSGLQFPNYSSELNVNALELDDSALYLCASSLVPGQGFYEQYFGPGTRLTVT.

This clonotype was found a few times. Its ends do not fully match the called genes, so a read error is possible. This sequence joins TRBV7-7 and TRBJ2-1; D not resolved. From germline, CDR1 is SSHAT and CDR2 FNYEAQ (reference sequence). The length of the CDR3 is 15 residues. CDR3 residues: CASSLGVYSYNEQFF. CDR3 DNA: TGTGCTAGCAGCTTAGGAGTATACTCCTACAATGAGCAGTTCTTC.

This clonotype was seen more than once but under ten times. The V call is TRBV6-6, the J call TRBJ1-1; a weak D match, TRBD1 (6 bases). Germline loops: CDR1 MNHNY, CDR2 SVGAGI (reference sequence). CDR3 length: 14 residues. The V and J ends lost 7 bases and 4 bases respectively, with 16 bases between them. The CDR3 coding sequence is TGTGCCAGCAAAGCCCCGCAGGGGATCACTGAAGCTTTCTTT. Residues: CASKAPQGITEAFF.

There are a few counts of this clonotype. DNA of the CDR3: TGTGCCAGCTCACCGGCCACTTCTGGAAACACCATATATTTT. Its translation is CASSPATSGNTIYF. The J gene is TRBJ1-3, the V gene TRBV18, with D hard to call. With 3 bases removed from V and 1 base from J, the gap between germline ends came to 7 bases. In germline, CDR1 is KGHSH, CDR2 LQKENI. The CDR3 sequence is 14 residues long.

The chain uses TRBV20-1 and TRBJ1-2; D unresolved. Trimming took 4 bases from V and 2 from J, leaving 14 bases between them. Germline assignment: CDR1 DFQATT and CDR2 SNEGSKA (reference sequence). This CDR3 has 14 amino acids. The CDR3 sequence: CSAKGRKNNYGYTF. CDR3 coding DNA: TGCAGTGCTAAAGGACGGAAAAACAACTATGGCTACACCTTC.

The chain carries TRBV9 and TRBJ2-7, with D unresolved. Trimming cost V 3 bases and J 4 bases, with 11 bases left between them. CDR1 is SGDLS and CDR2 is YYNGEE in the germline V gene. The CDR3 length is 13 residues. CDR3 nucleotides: TGTGCCAGCAGCGCCCTTGTTGGTTACGAGCAGTACTTC. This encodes CASSALVGYEQYF.

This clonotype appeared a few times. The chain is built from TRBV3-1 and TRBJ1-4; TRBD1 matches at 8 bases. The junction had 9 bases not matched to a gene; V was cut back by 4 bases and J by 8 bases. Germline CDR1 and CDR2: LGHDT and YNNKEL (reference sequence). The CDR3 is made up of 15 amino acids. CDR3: CASSRSSRDREKLFF. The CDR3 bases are TGTGCCAGCAGCCGGTCGTCCCGGGACAGGGAAAAACTGTTTTTT.

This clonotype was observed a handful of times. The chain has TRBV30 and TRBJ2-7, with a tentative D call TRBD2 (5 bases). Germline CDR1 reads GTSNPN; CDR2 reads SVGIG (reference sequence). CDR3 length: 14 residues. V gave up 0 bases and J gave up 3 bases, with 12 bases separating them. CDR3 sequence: CAWSVPGKDYEQYF. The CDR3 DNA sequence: TGTGCCTGGAGTGTACCCGGGAAAGACTACGAGCAGTACTTC.

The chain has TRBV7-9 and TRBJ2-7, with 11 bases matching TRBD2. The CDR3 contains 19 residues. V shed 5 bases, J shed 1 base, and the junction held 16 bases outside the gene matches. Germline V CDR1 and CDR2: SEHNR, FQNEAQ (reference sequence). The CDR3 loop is CASSLPSGLAGIQSYEQYF. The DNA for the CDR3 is TGTGCCAGCAGCCTCCCATCTGGACTAGCGGGCATTCAATCCTACGAGCAGTACTTC.

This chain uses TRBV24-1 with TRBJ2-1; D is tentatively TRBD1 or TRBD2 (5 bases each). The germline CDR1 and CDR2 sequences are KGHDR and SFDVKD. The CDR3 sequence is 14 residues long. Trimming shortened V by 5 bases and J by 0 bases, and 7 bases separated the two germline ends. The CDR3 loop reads CATSGGGSYNEQFF. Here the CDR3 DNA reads TGTGCCACCAGTGGTGGGGGCTCCTACAATGAGCAGTTCTTC.

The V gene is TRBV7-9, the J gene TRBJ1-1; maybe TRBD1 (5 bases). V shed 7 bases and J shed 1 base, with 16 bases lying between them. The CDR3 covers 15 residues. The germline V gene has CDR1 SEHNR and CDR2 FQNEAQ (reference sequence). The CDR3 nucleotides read TGTGCCAGCACTACCTGGACACCGGGGAACACTGAAGCTTTCTTT. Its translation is CASTTWTPGNTEAFF.

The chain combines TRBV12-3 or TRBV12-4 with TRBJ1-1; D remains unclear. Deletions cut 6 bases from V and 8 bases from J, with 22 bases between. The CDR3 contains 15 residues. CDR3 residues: CASRPPGGRGLEAFF. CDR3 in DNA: TGTGCCAGCAGGCCGCCGGGTGGGAGAGGGTTAGAAGCTTTCTTT.

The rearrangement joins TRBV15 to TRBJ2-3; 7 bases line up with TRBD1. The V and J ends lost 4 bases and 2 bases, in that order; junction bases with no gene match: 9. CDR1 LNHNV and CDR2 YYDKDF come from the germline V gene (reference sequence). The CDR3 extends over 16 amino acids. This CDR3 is CATSTTGVILTDTQYF. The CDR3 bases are TGTGCCACCAGCACCACAGGGGTCATTCTCACAGATACGCAGTATTTT.

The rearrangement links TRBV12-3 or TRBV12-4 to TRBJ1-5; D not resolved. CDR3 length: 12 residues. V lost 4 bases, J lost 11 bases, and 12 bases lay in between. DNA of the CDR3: TGTGCCAGCAGTTCAGGCTCAAACACCCAGCATTTT. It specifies CASSSGSNTQHF.